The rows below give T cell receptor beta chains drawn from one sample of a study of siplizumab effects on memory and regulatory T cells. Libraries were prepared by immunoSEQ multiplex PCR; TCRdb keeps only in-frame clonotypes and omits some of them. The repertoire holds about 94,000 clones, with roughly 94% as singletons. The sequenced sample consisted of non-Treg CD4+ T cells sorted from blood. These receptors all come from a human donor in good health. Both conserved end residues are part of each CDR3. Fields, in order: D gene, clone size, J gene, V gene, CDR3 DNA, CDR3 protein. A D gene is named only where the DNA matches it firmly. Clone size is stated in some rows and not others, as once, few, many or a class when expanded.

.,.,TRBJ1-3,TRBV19,TGTGCCAGTGCCCCGCAGGGAGGAAACACCATATATTTT,CASAPQGGNTIYF
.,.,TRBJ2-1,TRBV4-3,TGCGCCAGCAGCCAGAACAATGAGCAGTTCTTC,CASSQNNEQFF
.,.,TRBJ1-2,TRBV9,TGTGCCAGCAGCGTAGACGGACACAACTATGGCTACACCTTC,CASSVDGHNYGYTF
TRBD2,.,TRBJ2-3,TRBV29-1,TGCAGCGTTGAAGATCTACGGCGGGGGAGCACAGATACGCAGTATTTT,CSVEDLRRGSTDTQYF
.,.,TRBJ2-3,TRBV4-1,TGCGCCAGCAGCCAAAGACAGGGAGGAGTCGGAGATACGCAGTATTTT,CASSQRQGGVGDTQYF
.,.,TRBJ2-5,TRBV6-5,TGTGCCAGCAGTTACACCCGTACCCAAGAGACCCAGTACTTC,CASSYTRTQETQYF
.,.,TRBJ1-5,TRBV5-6,TGTGCCAGCAGTTCCTCCGGGCCCTGGGGCAATCAGCCCCAGCATTTT,CASSSSGPWGNQPQHF
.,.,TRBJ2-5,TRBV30,TGTGCCTGGAGTGTACTTGAGACCCAGTACTTC,CAWSVLETQYF
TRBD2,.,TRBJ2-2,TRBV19,TGTGCCAGTAGTATTACCGGACTAGTTTACACCGGGGAGCTGTTTTTT,CASSITGLVYTGELFF
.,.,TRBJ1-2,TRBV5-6,TGTGCCAGCAGGTTCGGAGGGGGAGTTAACTATGGCTACACCTTC,CASRFGGGVNYGYTF
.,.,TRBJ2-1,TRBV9,TGTGCCAGCAGCGTAGCGCCTAGGGGGTACAATGAGCAGTTCTTC,CASSVAPRGYNEQFF
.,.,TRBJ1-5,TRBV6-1,TGTGCCAGCAGTGAGGGACAAGGCCAGAATCAGCCCCAGCATTTT,CASSEGQGQNQPQHF
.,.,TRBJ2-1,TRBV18,TGTGCCAGCTCACTAGGTATCGGGGGACACGGGTACAATGAGCAGTTCTTC,CASSLGIGGHGYNEQFF
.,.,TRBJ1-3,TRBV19,TGTGCCAGTACCGCCCCTGGAAACACCATATATTTT,CASTAPGNTIYF
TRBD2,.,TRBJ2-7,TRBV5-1,TGCGCCAGCAGCTCAGCGGGAGGGCCGGGCGAGCAGTACTTC,CASSSAGGPGEQYF
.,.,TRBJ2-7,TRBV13,TGTGCCAGCAGCTCGCCGGGGCTCCGTGGCGACGAGCAGTACTTC,CASSSPGLRGDEQYF
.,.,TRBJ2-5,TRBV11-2,TGTGCCAGCAGCCCCAGGCCGGGGCCCAAGGAGGAGACCCAGTACTTC,CASSPRPGPKEETQYF
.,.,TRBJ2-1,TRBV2,TGTGCCAGCAGACGCCGGGACCCTTCAGGTCACAATGAGCAGTTCTTC,CASRRRDPSGHNEQFF
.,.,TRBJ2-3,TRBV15,TGTGCCACCAGCGCTAGAGTTGACGATACGCAGTATTTT,CATSARVDDTQYF
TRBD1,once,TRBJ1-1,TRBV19,TGTGCCAGTAGTATAAGTACAGGGGGATATGAAGCTTTCTTT,CASSISTGGYEAFF
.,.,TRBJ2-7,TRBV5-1,TGCGCCAGCAGCATGACAGGGAGGTACGAGCAGTACTTC,CASSMTGRYEQYF
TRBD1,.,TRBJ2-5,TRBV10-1,TGCGCCAGCAGTGAGTCCGGGACAGGGGGCGAGACCCAGTACTTC,CASSESGTGGETQYF
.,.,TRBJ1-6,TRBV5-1,TGCGCCAGCAGCTTGGGCAGGAACTCCTATAATTCACCCCTCCACTTT,CASSLGRNSYNSPLHF
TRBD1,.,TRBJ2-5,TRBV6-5,TGTGCCAGCAGTTCACAGGGGGCAGAGACCCAGTACTTC,CASSSQGAETQYF
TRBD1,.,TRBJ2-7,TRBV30,TGTGCCTGGACCCTCAGGGACAGCCGGCGAAGCGAGCAGTACTTC,CAWTLRDSRRSEQYF
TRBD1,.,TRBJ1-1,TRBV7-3,TGTGCCAGCAGCCTAGCGCCCGGGACAGGGGGCTGGGGGAACACTGAAGCTTTCTTT,CASSLAPGTGGWGNTEAFF
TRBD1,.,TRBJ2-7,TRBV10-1,TGCGCCAGCAGTGTAGGGACAGCCGGGGAGCAGTACTTC,CASSVGTAGEQYF
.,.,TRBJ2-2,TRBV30,TGTGCCTGGAGTTGGGGGGATACGAACACCGGGGAGCTGTTTTTT,CAWSWGDTNTGELFF
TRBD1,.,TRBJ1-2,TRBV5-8,TGTGCCAGCAGCTCCCGGACAGGAGGGTTTGGCTACACCTTC,CASSSRTGGFGYTF
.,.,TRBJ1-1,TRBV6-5,TGTGCCAGCAGTTCCCGTTATAACACTGAAGCTTTCTTT,CASSSRYNTEAFF
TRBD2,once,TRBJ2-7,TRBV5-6,TGTGCCAGCAGCTTCCCGACTAGCCGCCTCCACGAGCAGTACTTC,CASSFPTSRLHEQYF
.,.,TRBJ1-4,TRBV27,TGTGCCAGCAGTTTTTCCGGGATCGAAAAACTGTTTTTT,CASSFSGIEKLFF
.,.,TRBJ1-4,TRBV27,TGTGCCAGCAGTTTATCTTCCTTGAGGGGGACTAATGAAAAACTGTTTTTT,CASSLSSLRGTNEKLFF
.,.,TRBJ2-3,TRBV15,TGTGCCACCAGCACCGGCGAGGCAGATACGCAGTATTTT,CATSTGEADTQYF
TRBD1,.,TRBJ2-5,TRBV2,TGTGCCAGCAGAACGACAGGGAGCCTCCAAGAGACCCAGTACTTC,CASRTTGSLQETQYF
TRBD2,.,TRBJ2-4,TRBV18,TGTGCCAGCTCACCTCCCGGGACTAGAGCTTCCATTCAGTACTTC,CASSPPGTRASIQYF
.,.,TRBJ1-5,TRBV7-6,TGTGCCAGCAGCTTAGCCCCCGGGGGGACCCAAAGCAATCAGCCCCAGCATTTT,CASSLAPGGTQSNQPQHF